The rows below give T cell receptor beta chains drawn from one sample of a study of blood T cells in healthy people across ages. One entry per CDR3 protein, called by TCRdb with MiXCR from the 5' RACE reads. Here the sample spans 850,000 to 1,300,000 distinct CDR3 sequences, less than 50% being singletons. Material for sequencing was blood. These receptors were taken from a woman in her sixties or seventies in good health. Each CDR3 is given with its conserved first and last residue. A D gene is named only where the DNA matches it firmly. Clone size is shown for a subset of rows, as once, few, many or a class of expanded clone.

v_gene: TRBV7-3; abundance: NA; d_gene: TRBD2; j_gene: TRBJ2-1; CDR3nt: TGTGCCAGCAGCCCTGGGCGGGAGAGTTACAGTGAGCAGTTCTTC; CDR3aa: CASSPGRESYSEQFF
v_gene: TRBV11-1; abundance: few; d_gene: NA; j_gene: TRBJ1-1; CDR3nt: TGTGCCAGCAGCCATGTGGTGGCAGGGAGGAACACTGAAGCTTTCTTT; CDR3aa: CASSHVVAGRNTEAFF
v_gene: TRBV7-9; abundance: few; d_gene: TRBD1; j_gene: TRBJ2-5; CDR3nt: TGTGCCAGCAGGCAGGGGGCCCAAGAGACCCAGTACTTC; CDR3aa: CASRQGAQETQYF
v_gene: TRBV20-1; abundance: few; d_gene: TRBD2; j_gene: TRBJ2-5; CDR3nt: TGCAGTGCTCGACCACTAGCGTGGGGGGAGACCCAGTACTTC; CDR3aa: CSARPLAWGETQYF
v_gene: TRBV6-2/TRBV6-3; abundance: few; d_gene: NA; j_gene: TRBJ2-5; CDR3nt: TGTGCCAGCAGGGACGATCAAGAGACCCAGTACTTC; CDR3aa: CASRDDQETQYF
v_gene: TRBV11-2; abundance: few; d_gene: NA; j_gene: TRBJ1-2; CDR3nt: TGTGCCAGCAGCTTAATTGGGTTGAGTTATGGCTACACCTTC; CDR3aa: CASSLIGLSYGYTF
v_gene: TRBV7-9; abundance: NA; d_gene: NA; j_gene: TRBJ1-5; CDR3nt: TGTGCCAGCGGATATGATCAGCCCCAGCATTTT; CDR3aa: CASGYDQPQHF
v_gene: TRBV3-1; abundance: few; d_gene: NA; j_gene: TRBJ1-2; CDR3nt: TGTGCCAGCAGCCTCGGACCGATTTGCACCTTC; CDR3aa: CASSLGPICTF
v_gene: TRBV27; abundance: few; d_gene: NA; j_gene: TRBJ2-1; CDR3nt: TGTGCCAGCAGTGTAGGCGGGACAAACAATGAGCAGTTCTTC; CDR3aa: CASSVGGTNNEQFF
v_gene: TRBV6-6; abundance: NA; d_gene: NA; j_gene: TRBJ2-7; CDR3nt: TGTGCCAGCAGTCACGGCTCGCACGAGCAGTACTTC; CDR3aa: CASSHGSHEQYF
v_gene: TRBV18; abundance: NA; d_gene: NA; j_gene: TRBJ2-3; CDR3nt: TGTGCCAGCTCACCACTTAACCAACCATCCACAGATACGCAGTATTTT; CDR3aa: CASSPLNQPSTDTQYF
v_gene: TRBV5-1; abundance: NA; d_gene: TRBD1; j_gene: TRBJ1-1; CDR3nt: TGCGCCAGCAGCTTTGGGGTAGACAGGGGTATGAACACTGAAGCTTTCTTT; CDR3aa: CASSFGVDRGMNTEAFF
v_gene: TRBV12-3/TRBV12-4; abundance: few; d_gene: NA; j_gene: TRBJ2-1; CDR3nt: TGTGCCAGCAGTTTACCGGGCCGCAATGAGCAGTTCTTC; CDR3aa: CASSLPGRNEQFF
v_gene: TRBV5-1; abundance: NA; d_gene: NA; j_gene: TRBJ1-2; CDR3nt: TGCGCCAGCAGCTTGGAAGCTTTCCAGCGGGACTATGGCTACACCTTC; CDR3aa: CASSLEAFQRDYGYTF
v_gene: TRBV11-3; abundance: NA; d_gene: TRBD2; j_gene: TRBJ2-1; CDR3nt: TGTGCCAGCAGCCCTGGGACTAGCGGGAGCGGGCACAATGAGCAGTTCTTC; CDR3aa: CASSPGTSGSGHNEQFF
v_gene: TRBV4-2; abundance: once; d_gene: NA; j_gene: TRBJ2-2; CDR3nt: TGTGCCAGCAGCCAGTCCGAGGGAAATGGCGGGGAGCTGTTTTTT; CDR3aa: CASSQSEGNGGELFF
v_gene: TRBV27; abundance: NA; d_gene: NA; j_gene: TRBJ2-5; CDR3nt: TGTGCCAGCAGAAAGATTTACCCCGGAGAGACCCAGTACTTC; CDR3aa: CASRKIYPGETQYF
v_gene: TRBV20-1; abundance: NA; d_gene: TRBD2; j_gene: TRBJ2-1; CDR3nt: TGCAGTGCAGAGGGGGCGAGGCTAGCGGGAGCCTACAATGAGCAGTTCTTC; CDR3aa: CSAEGARLAGAYNEQFF
v_gene: TRBV18; abundance: few; d_gene: TRBD2; j_gene: TRBJ2-1; CDR3nt: TGTGCCAGCTCACCAAGACTAGCGGGAGGCCGGAATGAGCAGTTCTTC; CDR3aa: CASSPRLAGGRNEQFF
v_gene: TRBV7-3; abundance: NA; d_gene: TRBD1; j_gene: TRBJ2-7; CDR3nt: TGTGCCAGCAGCTCATGGACAGGGGGGGTCAATGAGCAGTACTTC; CDR3aa: CASSSWTGGVNEQYF
v_gene: TRBV7-7; abundance: few; d_gene: NA; j_gene: TRBJ1-1; CDR3nt: TGTGCCAGCAGCCCTGACGGCGTTGAAGCTTTCTTT; CDR3aa: CASSPDGVEAFF
v_gene: TRBV11-2; abundance: NA; d_gene: TRBD2; j_gene: TRBJ2-1; CDR3nt: TGTGCCAGCAGCTTAGCGACTAGCCTGGGCAGGTGGAATGAGCAGTTCTTC; CDR3aa: CASSLATSLGRWNEQFF
v_gene: TRBV15; abundance: NA; d_gene: NA; j_gene: TRBJ1-2; CDR3nt: TGTGCCACCAGCAGCAGAGATTATGGCTACACCTTC; CDR3aa: CATSSRDYGYTF
v_gene: TRBV20-1; abundance: few; d_gene: NA; j_gene: TRBJ1-5; CDR3nt: TGCAGTGCTGCGGCGGGGAGCAATCAGCCCCAGCATTTT; CDR3aa: CSAAAGSNQPQHF
v_gene: TRBV11-2; abundance: NA; d_gene: NA; j_gene: TRBJ1-4; CDR3nt: TGTGCCAGCAGCCCGGACAGAATTGGTGAAAAACTGTTTTTT; CDR3aa: CASSPDRIGEKLFF
v_gene: TRBV2; abundance: NA; d_gene: TRBD1; j_gene: TRBJ2-7; CDR3nt: TGTGCCAGCAGGGGGGACAGGGGGCGCGAGCAGTACTTC; CDR3aa: CASRGDRGREQYF
v_gene: TRBV7-6; abundance: once; d_gene: NA; j_gene: TRBJ2-7; CDR3nt: TGTGCCACCTCTAGCCCGAGCTCCCACGAGCAGTACTTC; CDR3aa: CATSSPSSHEQYF
v_gene: TRBV4-1; abundance: NA; d_gene: NA; j_gene: TRBJ2-1; CDR3nt: TGCGCCAGCAGCCAAGATCGGGTGGCGGGTGAGCAGTTCTTC; CDR3aa: CASSQDRVAGEQFF
v_gene: TRBV27; abundance: many; d_gene: NA; j_gene: TRBJ2-1; CDR3nt: TGTGCCAGCAGTTTATCTGGAGATGAGCAGTTCTTC; CDR3aa: CASSLSGDEQFF
v_gene: TRBV18; abundance: many; d_gene: NA; j_gene: TRBJ2-7; CDR3nt: TGTGCCAGCTCCCAAGGTGCCGAGCAGTACTTC; CDR3aa: CASSQGAEQYF
v_gene: TRBV24-1; abundance: few; d_gene: NA; j_gene: TRBJ2-3; CDR3nt: TGTGCCACCAGCGGCGACACAGATACGCAGTATTTT; CDR3aa: CATSGDTDTQYF